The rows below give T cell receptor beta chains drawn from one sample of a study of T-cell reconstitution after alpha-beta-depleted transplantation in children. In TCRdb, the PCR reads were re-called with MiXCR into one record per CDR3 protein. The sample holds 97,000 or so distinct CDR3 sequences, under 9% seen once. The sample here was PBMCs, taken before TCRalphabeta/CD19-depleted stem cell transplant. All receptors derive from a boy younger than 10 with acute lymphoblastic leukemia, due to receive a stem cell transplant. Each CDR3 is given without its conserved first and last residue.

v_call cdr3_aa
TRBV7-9 ASSLVQGNSPLH
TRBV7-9 ASSSIAAAYNEQF
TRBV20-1 SARDGLAGNLGEQF
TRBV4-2 ASSPIWGEHEKLF
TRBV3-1 ASSPGRGFSYEQY
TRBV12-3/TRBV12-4 ASSLGVAGTSYEQY
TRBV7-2 ASGLAGGPYEQY
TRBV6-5 ASSYVAGTGNSEQY
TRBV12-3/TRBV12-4 ASSPRLSPLH
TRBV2 ASSETGQGLQAITGELF
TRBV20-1 SARGILAGAQETQY
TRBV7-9 ASSPETGTGYNEQF
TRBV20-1 SVIAGGPWDTQY
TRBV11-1 ASSLSSLLRTQY